Below are 4 T cell receptor beta chains sequenced from a single sample in a study of blood T cell repertoires in COVID-19. Measured with immunoSEQ multiplex PCR; TCRdb has only the in-frame clones, and not every one. Here the sample spans around 43,000 clones, nearly 80% being singletons. What was sequenced was peripheral blood. Receptors originate from a man aged 65 to 85 with acute or convalescent COVID-19.

The chain carries TRBV6-5 and TRBJ2-1; D might be TRBD1 (7 bases). Germline CDR1 is MNHEY and CDR2 is SVGAGI. This CDR3 comprises 14 residues. Deletions cut 3 bases from V and 8 bases from J, with 14 bases between. As DNA, the CDR3 is TGTGCCAGCAGTTATAGTCAGGGGGGCGATGAGCAGTTCTTC. As protein: CASSYSQGGDEQFF.

The gene calls are TRBV3-1 (or the pseudogene TRBV3-2) and TRBJ2-1, with 7 bases matching TRBD2. CDR1 and CDR2 from the germline V gene are LGHDT and YNNKEL (reference sequence). The CDR3 spans 14 residues. V dropped 3 bases and J dropped 7; count of bases not matched to a gene: 6. As DNA, the CDR3 is TGTGCCAGCAGCCAGGCCACGGGGGGAAATGAGCAGTTCTTC. Protein product: CASSQATGGNEQFF.

The CDR3 sequence is CASSLSGQGSVEQFF. Written as DNA, the CDR3 is TGTGCCAGCAGCTTATCGGGACAGGGAAGTGTTGAGCAGTTCTTC. The V and J genes are TRBV7-2 and TRBJ2-1; 9 nucleotides line up with TRBD1. In germline, CDR1 is SGHTA, CDR2 FQGNSA. The junction had 8 bases not matched to a gene; V was cut back by 2 bases and J by 9 bases. The CDR3 extends over 15 amino acids.

The chain joins TRBV13 to TRBJ2-1, with a tentative D call TRBD1 (6 bases). The V gene lost 5 bases and the J gene lost 4 bases, with 12 bases spanning the gap. The CDR3 contains 14 residues. Germline lookup yields CDR1 PRHDT and CDR2 FYEKMQ (reference sequence). In DNA form, the CDR3 reads TGTGCCAGCAGCCTCCGGGACATATACAATGAGCAGTTCTTC. Translated, it gives CASSLRDIYNEQFF.